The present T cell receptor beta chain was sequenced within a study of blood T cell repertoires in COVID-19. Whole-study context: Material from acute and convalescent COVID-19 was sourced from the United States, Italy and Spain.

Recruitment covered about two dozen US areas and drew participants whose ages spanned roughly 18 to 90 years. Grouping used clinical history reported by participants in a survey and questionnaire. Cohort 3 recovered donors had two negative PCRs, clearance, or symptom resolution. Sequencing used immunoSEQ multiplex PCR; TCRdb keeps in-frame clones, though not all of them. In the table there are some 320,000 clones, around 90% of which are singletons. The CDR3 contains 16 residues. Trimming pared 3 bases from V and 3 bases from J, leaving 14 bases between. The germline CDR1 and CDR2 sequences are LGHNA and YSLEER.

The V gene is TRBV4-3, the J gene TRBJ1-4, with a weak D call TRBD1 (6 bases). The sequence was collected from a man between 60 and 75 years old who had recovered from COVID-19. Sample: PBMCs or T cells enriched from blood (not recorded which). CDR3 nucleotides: TGCGCCAGCAGCCAGTCAGGGAGGGGGGCTAATGAAAAACTGTTTTTT. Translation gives CASSQSGRGANEKLFF.